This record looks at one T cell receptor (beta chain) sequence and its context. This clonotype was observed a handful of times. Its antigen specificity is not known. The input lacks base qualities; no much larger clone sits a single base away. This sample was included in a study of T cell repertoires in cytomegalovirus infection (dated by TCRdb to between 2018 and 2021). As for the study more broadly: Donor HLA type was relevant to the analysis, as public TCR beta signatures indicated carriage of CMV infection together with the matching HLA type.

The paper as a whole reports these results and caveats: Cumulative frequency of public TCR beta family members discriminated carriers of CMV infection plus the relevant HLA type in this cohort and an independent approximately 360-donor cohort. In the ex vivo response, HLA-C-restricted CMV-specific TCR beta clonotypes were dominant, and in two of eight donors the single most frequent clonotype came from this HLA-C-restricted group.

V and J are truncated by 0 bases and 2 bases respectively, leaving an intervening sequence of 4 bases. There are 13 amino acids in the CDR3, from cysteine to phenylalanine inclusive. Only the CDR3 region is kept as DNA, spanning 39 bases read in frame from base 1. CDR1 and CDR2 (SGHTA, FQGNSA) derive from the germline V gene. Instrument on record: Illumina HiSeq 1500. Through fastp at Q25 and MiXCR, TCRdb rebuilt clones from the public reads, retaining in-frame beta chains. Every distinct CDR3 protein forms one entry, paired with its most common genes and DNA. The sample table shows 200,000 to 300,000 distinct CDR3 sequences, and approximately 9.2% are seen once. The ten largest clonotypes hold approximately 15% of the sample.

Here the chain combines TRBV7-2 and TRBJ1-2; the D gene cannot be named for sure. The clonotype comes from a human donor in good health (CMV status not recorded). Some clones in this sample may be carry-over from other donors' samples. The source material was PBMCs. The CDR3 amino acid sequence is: CASSLAVNYGYTF. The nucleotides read TGTGCCAGCAGCTTAGCGGTAAACTATGGCTACACCTTC.